This T cell receptor (beta chain) originates from a study of CXCR3-negative and CXCR3-positive naive CD8 T cells. Study background: The study obtained 130 million to 150 million TRB reads, about 1.5 +/- 0.3 million per library.

Through 5' RACE with UMI labels, the TRB cDNA libraries were prepared. TCRdb reanalyzed the 5' RACE reads and collapses them to one entry per CDR3 protein, without DNA. This repertoire includes about 90,000 distinct CDR3 sequences. Germline CDR1 and CDR2: SQVTM and ANQGSEA. CDR3 length: 12 amino acids. Study outcomes and limitations: Naive subsets did not differ in surface CD5, and TRB CDR3 properties served to infer TCR strength.

A note on this clonotype: The antigen is undetermined.

The sequenced sample consisted of naive CXCR3- CD8+ T cells from blood. Subset given: CD45RO-CCR7+CD27+CD95- naive CD8+ T cells lacking CXCR3 (TNR3-). This sequence joins TRBV29-1 and TRBJ2-3. This clonotype was sampled from a human donor in good health. Some clones in this sample may be carry-over from other donors' samples. CDR3 amino acids: CSVEEETRFQYF.